These 7 T cell receptor beta chains were all obtained from the same sample, sequenced in a study of blood T cell repertoires in COVID-19. Repertoires were generated with immunoSEQ multiplex PCR, while TCRdb's copy carries only in-frame clones and drops some. The sample holds 200,000 or so clones, about 82% seen once. Sequencing was carried out using peripheral blood. The receptors come from a woman in her twenties or thirties with acute or convalescent COVID-19.

This chain connects TRBV5-6 to TRBJ1-1; possibly TRBD1 for D (6 bases). V lost 4 bases to trimming and J lost 0 bases, with 13 bases between them. The CDR3 is 15 residues long. Germline CDR1 and CDR2: SGHDT and YYEEEE. DNA for the CDR3: TGTGCCAGCAGCCCTCGGACAGTCATGAACACTGAAGCTTTCTTT. Protein product: CASSPRTVMNTEAFF.

The V and J genes are TRBV27 and TRBJ1-1; D possibly corresponds to TRBD1 (5 bases). Germline lookup yields CDR1 MNHEY and CDR2 SMNVEV (reference sequence). The CDR3 covers 14 residues. V dropped 3 bases and J dropped 9 bases, with 17 bases sitting between them. Here the CDR3 reads CASSFNTGRGQAFF. CDR3 in DNA: TGTGCCAGCAGTTTCAATACGGGGCGGGGCCAAGCTTTCTTT.

The CDR3 loop reads CASSSVDSSGDTEAFF. In DNA form, the CDR3 reads TGCGCCAGCAGCTCGGTGGACTCCTCGGGGGACACTGAAGCTTTCTTT. The chain joins TRBV5-1 to TRBJ1-1, with a weak D call TRBD1 (5 bases). Germline V gene sequence: CDR1 SGHRS, CDR2 YFSETQ. V was shortened by 3 bases and J by 3 bases, with 18 bases between the two germline ends. The CDR3 length is 16 residues.

The chain has TRBV4-1 and TRBJ2-1; weak D call: TRBD2 (6 bases). The CDR3 is 17 amino acids. Per germline, CDR1 MGHRA and CDR2 YSYEKL. Trimming removed 1 base from V and 4 bases from J, with 17 bases in between. For the CDR3, the DNA is TGCGCCAGCAGCCAAGGGCGGGGTGTTACAACTTACAATGAGCAGTTCTTC. It codes for CASSQGRGVTTYNEQFF.

V gene TRBV20-1 combines with J gene TRBJ1-1; the D gene is possibly TRBD1 (5 bases). This CDR3 has 11 residues. The germline CDR1 and CDR2 sequences are DFQATT and SNEGSKA (reference sequence). The CDR3 DNA reads TGCATTACAGAGGAGGGGACTGAAGCTTTCTTT. Its protein product is CITEEGTEAFF.

The V gene is TRBV6-6, the J gene TRBJ1-5, with a weak D call TRBD1 (5 bases). CDR3 length equals 16 residues. Germline V lookup: CDR1 MNHNY, CDR2 SVGAGI (reference sequence). Trimming stripped 7 bases from V and 4 bases from J, with 20 bases between. The CDR3 spells CASMKAEGRRNQPQHF. Written as DNA, the CDR3 is TGTGCCAGCATGAAGGCGGAGGGGCGAAGGAATCAGCCCCAGCATTTT.

J is TRBJ1-1 and V is TRBV5-6; the match to TRBD1 covers 7 bases. Germline V lookup: CDR1 SGHDT, CDR2 YYEEEE. The CDR3 has 15 residues. J gave up 0 bases and V 4 bases, and 6 bases lay outside the gene matches. DNA for the CDR3: TGTGCCAGCAGCGGCCAGGGGGTGGTGAACACTGAAGCTTTCTTT. Encoded protein: CASSGQGVVNTEAFF.